Listed here are 17 T cell receptor beta chains from one sample, sequenced in a study of PD-L1 blockade in urothelial cancer. TCRdb keeps only in-frame clones here, not all; method: immunoSEQ multiplex PCR. Of 35,000 to 50,000 clones listed, about four fifths are singletons. Time point reported: peripheral blood 6 weeks after treatment start. The specimen comprised PBMCs, sampled around atezolizumab (anti-PD-L1) treatment. The receptors stem from a man in his 60s with urothelial cancer.

The chain is built from TRBV5-1 and TRBJ2-1, with TRBD1 identical over 8 bases. Per germline, CDR1 SGHRS and CDR2 YFSETQ. With 6 bases clipped from V and 9 bases from J, the junction kept 17 bases outside the gene matches. There are 16 residues in the CDR3. CDR3 protein: CASTSEPGTGSGEQFF. CDR3 DNA sequence: TGCGCCAGCACATCCGAGCCCGGGACAGGCTCGGGTGAGCAGTTCTTC.

V is TRBV10-2 and J is TRBJ2-7, with D maybe TRBD2 (7 bases). The V end lost 3 bases, the J end lost 5 bases, and 20 bases lay between the germline ends. The CDR3 is 16 residues long. CDR1 and CDR2 (germline): WSHSY, SAAADI. Here the CDR3 reads CASSDYPRGGLNEQYF. The CDR3 bases are TGCGCCAGCAGTGACTATCCTAGGGGGGGTTTGAACGAGCAGTACTTC.

This clone was detected only a few times. CDR3 loop: CASSYGSSKWETQYF. CDR3 sequence (DNA): TGTGCCAGCAGTTATGGGTCTAGCAAATGGGAGACCCAGTACTTC. This chain joins TRBV28 and TRBJ2-5; weak D call: TRBD2 (5 bases). V was clipped by 4 bases and J by 5 bases, with 17 bases between them. Germline lookup yields CDR1 MDHEN and CDR2 SYDVKM. CDR3 size: 15 residues.

V gene TRBV6-1 combines with J gene TRBJ2-1; a possible D gene is TRBD1 (6 bases). Germline V gives CDR1 MNHNS, CDR2 SASEGT. The CDR3 length is 13 residues. Trimming removed 6 bases at V and 6 bases at J, with 12 bases between. The CDR3 nucleotides read TGTGCCAGCAGACAGGGTGGAGGCAATGAGCAGTTCTTC. Protein: CASRQGGGNEQFF.

This clone was seen a few times. The CDR3 sequence is CASSLHPGQSYGYTF. In DNA, the CDR3 is TGTGCCAGCAGCTTGCACCCGGGACAGAGCTATGGCTACACCTTC. J is TRBJ1-2 and V is TRBV7-3; 7 bases map to TRBD1. V shed 3 bases and J 4 bases; nucleotides not matched to a gene: 8. The CDR3 runs to 15 residues. The germline gives CDR1 SGHTA, CDR2 FQGTGA.

The chain employs TRBV2 and TRBJ2-7; D is unresolved. The CDR3 extends over 17 amino acids. Trimming removed 0 bases from V and 1 base from J, with 16 bases in between. From germline, CDR1 is SNHLY and CDR2 FYNNEI. CDR3 sequence: CASSEARPGYLSYEQYF. The CDR3 coding sequence is TGTGCCAGCAGTGAAGCGCGACCAGGTTACCTTTCCTACGAGCAGTACTTC.

The J gene is TRBJ2-7, the V gene TRBV19; possibly TRBD2 for D (5 bases). The V gene's germline CDR1 is LNHDA and CDR2 SQIVND (reference sequence). Trimming shortened V by 5 bases and J by 2 bases, and 19 bases separated the two germline ends. CDR3 length: 16 amino acids. The CDR3 sequence: CASSPQDYSPTYEQYF. CDR3 coding DNA: TGTGCCAGTAGTCCCCAAGACTATTCCCCCACCTACGAGCAGTACTTC.

The chain is built from TRBV5-1 and TRBJ2-3, with a weak D call TRBD2 (6 bases). Germline V gene data show CDR1 as SGHRS and CDR2 as YFSETQ. CDR3 size: 14 residues. The V and J ends lost 7 bases and 3 bases respectively, with 15 bases between them. DNA of the CDR3: TGCGCCAGCCGCATTAGCGGTAGTACAGATACGCAGTATTTT. It encodes CASRISGSTDTQYF. Looking up the rest from reference TRBV5-1 and TRBJ2-3 gives the full variable domain: KAGVTQTPRYLIKTRGQQVTLSCSPISGHRSVSWYQQTPGQGLQFLFEYFSETQRNKGNFPGRFSGRQFSNSRSEMNVSTLELGDSALYLCASRISGSTDTQYFGPGTRLTVL.

The genes are TRBV4-1 and TRBJ2-2, with 8 positions matching TRBD2. Germline V lookup: CDR1 MGHRA, CDR2 YSYEKL. After removal of 2 bases from V and 4 bases from J, the junction contained 9 bases not matched to a gene. CDR3 length equals 17 residues. In DNA form, the CDR3 reads TGCGCCAGCAGCCAACCAATCAGCGGGGGCGGCACCGGGGAGCTGTTTTTT. Amino acids: CASSQPISGGGTGELFF.

This clone was recorded once. The chain carries TRBV11-2 and TRBJ1-2; the D is unclear. The CDR3 consists of 15 residues. The germline V gene encodes CDR1 SGHAT and CDR2 FQNNGV. V dropped 5 bases and J dropped 4 bases, with 17 bases sitting between them. CDR3 sequence (DNA): TGTGCCAGCAGCGGCGGGATCCTTGCGGGCTATGGCTACACCTTC. Translated: CASSGGILAGYGYTF. The full variable domain, its missing parts supplied by reference TRBV11-2 and TRBJ1-2, is EAGVAQSPRYKIIEKRQSVAFWCNPISGHATLYWYQQILGQGPKLLIQFQNNGVVDDSQLPKDRFSAERLKGVDSTLKIQPAKLEDSAVYLCASSGGILAGYGYTFGSGTRLTVV.

In the case of this clone: The junction shows a germline mismatch at one end, possibly a read error. This chain links TRBV7-7 with TRBJ2-7; TRBD2 matches at 8 bases. The V gene's germline CDR1 is SSHAT and CDR2 FNYEAQ (reference sequence). The CDR3 totals 16 residues. The CDR3 here is CASSLGPAGGPYEQYF. For the CDR3, the DNA is TGTGCTAGCAGCTTAGGGCCTGCGGGGGGTCCTTACGAGCAGTACTTC. Based on the CDR3 plus reference TRBV7-7 and TRBJ2-7, the full variable domain is GAGVSQSPRYKVTKRGQDVTLRCDPISSHATLYWYQQALGQGPEFLTYFNYEAQPDKSGLPSDRFSAERPEGSISTLTIQRTEQRDSAMYRCASSLGPAGGPYEQYFGPGTRLTVT.

The gene calls are TRBV6-1 and TRBJ1-4; TRBD1 matches at 8 bases. J lost 7 bases, V lost 1 base, and 5 bases had no gene match. CDR1 is MNHNS, CDR2 SASEGT, per germline. The CDR3 has 15 amino acids. Written as DNA, the CDR3 is TGTGCCAGCAGTGAAGGGACAGGGTGGAGTGAAAAACTGTTTTTT. This gives the protein CASSEGTGWSEKLFF.

The chain is built from TRBV28 and TRBJ2-2, with D tentatively TRBD2 (6 bases). Trimming left V 7 bases short and J 6 bases short, with 24 bases between. The CDR3 has 17 amino acids. In germline, CDR1 is MDHEN, CDR2 SYDVKM. The CDR3 bases are TGTGCCAGCACCGCGCTCGGCGGGACCGCTCTGGCCGGGGAGCTGTTTTTT. This codes for CASTALGGTALAGELFF. Drawing the rest from reference TRBV28 and TRBJ2-2, the complete variable domain is DVKVTQSSRYLVKRTGEKVFLECVQDMDHENMFWYRQDPGLGLRLIYFSYDVKMKEKGDIPEGYSVSREKKERFSLILESASTNQTSMYLCASTALGGTALAGELFFGEGSRLTVL.

The chain joins TRBV2 to TRBJ1-2; D not certain. Germline V lookup: CDR1 SNHLY, CDR2 FYNNEI. The CDR3 covers 13 residues. V was shortened by 7 bases and J by 4 bases, with 13 bases between the two germline ends. The CDR3 nucleotides are TGTGCCAGCAAGCGAGACGCGGTCTATGGCTACACCTTC. Its translation: CASKRDAVYGYTF.

The genes are TRBV6-5 and TRBJ2-7; 7 nucleotides line up with TRBD1. CDR1 and CDR2 from the germline V gene are MNHEY and SVGAGI. Unmatched junction bases numbered 5, after V lost 9 bases and J lost 0 bases. The CDR3 is 13 amino acids. The CDR3 region is CASRTGSSYEQYF. The CDR3 bases are TGTGCCAGTAGGACAGGAAGCTCCTACGAGCAGTACTTC.

V gene TRBV5-8 combines with J gene TRBJ2-7; possibly TRBD1 for D (8 bases). This CDR3 is built from 15 residues. The V gene lost 3 bases and the J gene lost 3 bases, with 16 bases spanning the gap. Germline loops: CDR1 SGHTS, CDR2 YDEGEE. This CDR3 reads CASSWGGTGYYEQYF. In DNA form, the CDR3 reads TGTGCCAGCAGCTGGGGAGGGACAGGATACTACGAGCAGTACTTC.

The chain uses TRBV27 and TRBJ1-1; D not certain. The CDR3 loop spans 18 amino acids. Germline lookup yields CDR1 MNHEY and CDR2 SMNVEV (reference sequence). V lost 5 bases, J lost 1 base, and 23 bases lay in between. The CDR3 region is CASSGYTLPRPPNTEAFF. CDR3 nucleotide sequence: TGTGCCAGCAGTGGCTATACCCTCCCCAGGCCCCCGAACACTGAAGCTTTCTTT.